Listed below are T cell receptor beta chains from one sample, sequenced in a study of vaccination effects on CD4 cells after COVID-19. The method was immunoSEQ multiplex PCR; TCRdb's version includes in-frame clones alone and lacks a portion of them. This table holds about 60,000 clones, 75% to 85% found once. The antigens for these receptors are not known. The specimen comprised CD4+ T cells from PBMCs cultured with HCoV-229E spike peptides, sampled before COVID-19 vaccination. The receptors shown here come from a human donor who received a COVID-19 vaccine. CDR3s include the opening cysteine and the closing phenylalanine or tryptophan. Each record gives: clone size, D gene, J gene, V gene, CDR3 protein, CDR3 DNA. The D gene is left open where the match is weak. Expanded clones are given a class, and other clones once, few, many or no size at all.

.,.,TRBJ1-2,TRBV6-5,CASAQMGASYGYTF,TGTGCCAGCGCCCAGATGGGAGCTAGCTATGGCTACACCTTC
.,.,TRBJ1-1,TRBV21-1,CASSKCGPTGFMNTEAFF,TGTGCCAGCAGCAAATGTGGTCCAACCGGCTTTATGAACACTGAAGCTTTCTTT
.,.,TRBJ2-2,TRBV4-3,CASSLRTDPGELFF,TGCGCCAGCAGCCTGAGGACTGATCCCGGGGAGCTGTTTTTT
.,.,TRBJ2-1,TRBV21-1,CASSPPGTGKTYNEQFF,TGTGCCAGCAGCCCTCCCGGGACAGGGAAAACCTACAATGAGCAGTTCTTC
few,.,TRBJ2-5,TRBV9,CASSVPRNSNRISVETQYF,TGTGCCAGCAGCGTACCCCGTAACTCCAACAGGATTAGCGTGGAGACCCAGTACTTC
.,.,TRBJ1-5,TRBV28,CASSTQGSNQPQHF,TGTGCCAGCTCAACACAAGGGAGCAATCAGCCCCAGCATTTT
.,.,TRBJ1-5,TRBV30,CAWSRSDRDNQPQHF,TGTGCCTGGAGTCGATCGGACAGAGACAATCAGCCCCAGCATTTT
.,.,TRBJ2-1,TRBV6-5,CASSTQTDYNEQFF,TGTGCCAGCAGTACTCAGACAGATTACAATGAGCAGTTCTTC
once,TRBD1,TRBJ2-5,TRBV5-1,CASSSPQGASLETQYF,TGCGCCAGCAGCTCGCCACAGGGGGCAAGTTTGGAGACCCAGTACTTC
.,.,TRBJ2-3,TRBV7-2,CASSYPSTDTQYF,TGTGCCAGCAGCTACCCAAGCACAGATACGCAGTATTTT
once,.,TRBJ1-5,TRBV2,CASKVESNQPQHF,TGTGCCAGCAAGGTGGAGAGTAATCAGCCCCAGCATTTT
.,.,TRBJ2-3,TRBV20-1,CSASNREGGTDTQYF,TGCAGTGCTAGTAACAGGGAGGGTGGCACAGATACGCAGTATTTT
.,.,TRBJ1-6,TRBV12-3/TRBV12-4,CASSFKVDSPLHF,TGTGCCAGCAGTTTTAAGGTCGACTCACCCCTCCACTTT
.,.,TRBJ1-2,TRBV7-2,CASSFRREYGGYTF,TGTGCCAGCAGCTTCCGCAGGGAGTACGGTGGCTACACCTTC
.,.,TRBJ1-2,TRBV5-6,CASSLGEIYGYTF,TGTGCCAGCAGCTTGGGAGAGATCTATGGCTACACCTTC
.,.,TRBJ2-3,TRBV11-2,CASSSQRLSDTQYF,TGTGCCAGCAGCTCCCAGCGCCTATCAGATACGCAGTATTTT
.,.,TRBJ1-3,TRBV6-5,CATHKGSGNTIYF,TGTGCCACCCATAAAGGGAGCGGAAACACCATATATTTT
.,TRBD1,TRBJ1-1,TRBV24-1,CATSDRTGSERAFF,TGTGCCACCAGTGATAGGACAGGCTCAGAGAGAGCTTTCTTT
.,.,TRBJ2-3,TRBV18,CASSLTDEAGHTQYF,TGTGCCAGCTCACTGACCGACGAGGCGGGACATACGCAGTATTTT
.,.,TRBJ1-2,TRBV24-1,CATSDTGKDYGYTF,TGTGCCACCAGTGATACAGGGAAGGACTATGGCTACACCTTC
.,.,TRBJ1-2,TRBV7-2,CASSLGGLVYGYTF,TGTGCCAGCAGCTTAGGGGGACTCGTCTATGGCTACACCTTC
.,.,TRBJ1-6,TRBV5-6,CASSLARGYNSPLHF,TGTGCCAGCAGCCTCGCACGGGGATATAATTCACCCCTCCACTTT
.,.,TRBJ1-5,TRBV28,CASSLNPQTEAQHF,TGTGCCAGCAGTTTAAATCCCCAAACGGAGGCCCAGCATTTT
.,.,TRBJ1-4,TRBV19,CASRLVNEKLFF,TGTGCCAGTAGGCTTGTTAATGAAAAACTGTTTTTT
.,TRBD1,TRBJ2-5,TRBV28,CASSLSQGGLQETQYF,TGTGCCAGCAGTTTATCACAGGGGGGCCTTCAAGAGACCCAGTACTTC
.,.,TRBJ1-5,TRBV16,CASSQSEGSSNQPQHF,TGTGCCAGCAGCCAATCTGAGGGGTCTAGCAATCAGCCCCAGCATTTT
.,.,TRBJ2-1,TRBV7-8,CASSLTGPRSYNEQFF,TGTGCCAGCAGCTTAACGGGACCGAGGAGTTACAATGAGCAGTTCTTC
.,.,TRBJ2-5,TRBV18,CASSPGYGETQYF,TGTGCCAGCTCACCGGGGTACGGAGAGACCCAGTACTTC